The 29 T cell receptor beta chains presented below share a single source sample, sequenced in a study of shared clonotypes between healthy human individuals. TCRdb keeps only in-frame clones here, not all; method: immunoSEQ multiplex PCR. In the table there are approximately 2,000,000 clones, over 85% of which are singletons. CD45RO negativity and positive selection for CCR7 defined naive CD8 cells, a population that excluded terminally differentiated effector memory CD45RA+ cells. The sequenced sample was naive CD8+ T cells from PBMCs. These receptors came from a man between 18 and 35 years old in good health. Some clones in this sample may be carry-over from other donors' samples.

The CDR3 bases are TGTGCCAGCAGCTCGACTAGCAATGAGCAGTTCTTC. Residues: CASSSTSNEQFF. The genes are TRBV7-2 and TRBJ2-1; TRBD2 might be the D (6 bases). The CDR3 spans 12 residues. The germline V and J ends were trimmed by 4 bases and 6 bases, with 7 bases remaining between them. Per germline, CDR1 SGHTA and CDR2 FQGNSA.

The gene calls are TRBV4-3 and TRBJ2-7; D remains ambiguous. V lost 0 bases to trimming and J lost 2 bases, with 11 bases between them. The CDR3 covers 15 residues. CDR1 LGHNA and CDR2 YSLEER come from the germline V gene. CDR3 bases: TGCGCCAGCAGCCAAGATAGGGCGGCTCCCTACGAGCAGTACTTC. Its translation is CASSQDRAAPYEQYF.

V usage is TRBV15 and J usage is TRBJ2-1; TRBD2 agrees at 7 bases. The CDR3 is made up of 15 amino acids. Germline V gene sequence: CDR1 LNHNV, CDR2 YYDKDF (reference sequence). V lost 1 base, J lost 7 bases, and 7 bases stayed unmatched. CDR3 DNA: TGTGCCACCAGCAGAGCAGCAGCGGGGAAGAATGAGCAGTTCTTC. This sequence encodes CATSRAAAGKNEQFF.

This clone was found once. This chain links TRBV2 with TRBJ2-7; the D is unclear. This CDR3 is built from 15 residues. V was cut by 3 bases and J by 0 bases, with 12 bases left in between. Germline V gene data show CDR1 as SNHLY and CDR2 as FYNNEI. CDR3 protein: CASSDPRMSSYEQYF. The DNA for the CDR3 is TGTGCCAGCAGTGACCCCCGGATGAGCTCCTACGAGCAGTACTTC.

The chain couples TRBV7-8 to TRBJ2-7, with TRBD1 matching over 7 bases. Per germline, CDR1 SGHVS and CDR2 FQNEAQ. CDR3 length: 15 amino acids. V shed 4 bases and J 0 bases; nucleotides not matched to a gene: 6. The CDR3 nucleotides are TGTGCCAGCAGCTCCCGGACAGGTACCTCCTACGAGCAGTACTTC. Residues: CASSSRTGTSYEQYF. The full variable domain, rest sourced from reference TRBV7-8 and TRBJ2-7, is GAGVSQSPRYKVAKRGQDVALRCDPISGHVSLFWYQQALGQGPEFLTYFQNEAQLDKSGLPSDRFFAERPEGSVSTLKIQRTQQEDSAVYLCASSSRTGTSYEQYFGPGTRLTVT.

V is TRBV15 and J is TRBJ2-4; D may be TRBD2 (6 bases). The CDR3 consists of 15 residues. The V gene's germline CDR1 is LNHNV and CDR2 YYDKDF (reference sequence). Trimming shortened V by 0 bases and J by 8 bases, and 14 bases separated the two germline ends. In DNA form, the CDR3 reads TGTGCCACCAGCAGAGATGAAGGAGGGGCGGACATTCAGTACTTC. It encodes CATSRDEGGADIQYF.

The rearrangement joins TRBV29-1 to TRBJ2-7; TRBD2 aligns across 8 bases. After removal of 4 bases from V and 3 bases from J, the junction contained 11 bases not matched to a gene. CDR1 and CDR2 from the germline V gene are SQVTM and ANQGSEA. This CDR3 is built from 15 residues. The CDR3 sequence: CSVVPPGGNSYEQYF. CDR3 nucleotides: TGCAGCGTTGTTCCCCCGGGAGGGAATAGCTACGAGCAGTACTTC.

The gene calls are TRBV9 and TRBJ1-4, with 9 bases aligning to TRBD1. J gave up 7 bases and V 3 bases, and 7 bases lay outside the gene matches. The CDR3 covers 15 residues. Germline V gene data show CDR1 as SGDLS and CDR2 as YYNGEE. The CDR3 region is CASSATGTGSEKLFF. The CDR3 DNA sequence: TGTGCCAGCAGCGCAACCGGGACAGGGAGTGAAAAACTGTTTTTT.

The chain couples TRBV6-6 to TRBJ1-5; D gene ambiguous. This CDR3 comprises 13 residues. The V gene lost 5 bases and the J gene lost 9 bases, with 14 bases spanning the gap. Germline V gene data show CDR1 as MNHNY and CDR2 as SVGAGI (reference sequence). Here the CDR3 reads CASSQTFEGPQHF. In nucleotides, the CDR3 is TGTGCCAGCAGTCAAACTTTCGAAGGGCCCCAGCATTTT.

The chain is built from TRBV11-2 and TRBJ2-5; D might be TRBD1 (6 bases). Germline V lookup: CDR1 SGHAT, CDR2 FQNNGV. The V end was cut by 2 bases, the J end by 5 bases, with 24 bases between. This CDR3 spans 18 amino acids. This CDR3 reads CASSLRSGSGVTRETQYF. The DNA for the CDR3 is TGTGCCAGCAGCTTAAGGTCGGGGTCAGGGGTTACGCGGGAGACCCAGTACTTC.

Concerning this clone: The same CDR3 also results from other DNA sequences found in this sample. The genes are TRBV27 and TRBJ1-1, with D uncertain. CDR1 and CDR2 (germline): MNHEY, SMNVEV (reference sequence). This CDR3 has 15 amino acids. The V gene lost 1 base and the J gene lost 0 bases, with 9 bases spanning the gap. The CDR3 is CASSLYPGMNTEAFF. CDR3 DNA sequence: TGTGCCAGCAGTTTATACCCAGGCATGAACACTGAAGCTTTCTTT.

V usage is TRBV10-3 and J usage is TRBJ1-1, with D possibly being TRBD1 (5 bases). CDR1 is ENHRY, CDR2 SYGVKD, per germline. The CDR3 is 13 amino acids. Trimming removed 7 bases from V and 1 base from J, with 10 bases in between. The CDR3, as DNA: TGTGCCATCACCGTCGGGGGGAACACTGAAGCTTTCTTT. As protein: CAITVGGNTEAFF.

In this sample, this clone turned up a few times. In nucleotides, the CDR3 is TGTGCCAGTAGTTACGGGACAGCTTCCACTGAAGCTTTCTTT. Encoded protein: CASSYGTASTEAFF. V gene TRBV19 combines with J gene TRBJ1-1, with TRBD1 matching 7 bases. After removal of 5 bases from V and 4 bases from J, the junction contained 7 bases not matched to a gene. CDR3 length: 14 residues. The germline CDR1 and CDR2 sequences are LNHDA and SQIVND (reference sequence).

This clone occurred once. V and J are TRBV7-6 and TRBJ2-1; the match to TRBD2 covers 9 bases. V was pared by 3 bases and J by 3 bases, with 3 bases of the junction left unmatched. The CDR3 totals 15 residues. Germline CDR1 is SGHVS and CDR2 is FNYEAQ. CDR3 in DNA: TGTGCCAGCAGCTTTAGCGGGAGAAGCTACAATGAGCAGTTCTTC. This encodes CASSFSGRSYNEQFF.

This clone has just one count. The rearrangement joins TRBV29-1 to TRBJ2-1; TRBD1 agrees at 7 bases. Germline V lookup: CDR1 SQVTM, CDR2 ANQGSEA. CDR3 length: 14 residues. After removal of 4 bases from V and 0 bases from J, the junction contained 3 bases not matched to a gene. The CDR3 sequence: CSVARDSSYNEQFF. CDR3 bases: TGCAGCGTTGCTAGGGACAGCTCCTACAATGAGCAGTTCTTC.

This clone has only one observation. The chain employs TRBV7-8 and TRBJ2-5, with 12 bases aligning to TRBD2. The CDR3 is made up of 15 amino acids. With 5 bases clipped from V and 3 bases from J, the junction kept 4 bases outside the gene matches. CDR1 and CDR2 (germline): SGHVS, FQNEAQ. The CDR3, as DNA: TGTGCCAGCAGCGACCGGACTAGCGGGAAAGAGACCCAGTACTTC. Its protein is CASSDRTSGKETQYF.

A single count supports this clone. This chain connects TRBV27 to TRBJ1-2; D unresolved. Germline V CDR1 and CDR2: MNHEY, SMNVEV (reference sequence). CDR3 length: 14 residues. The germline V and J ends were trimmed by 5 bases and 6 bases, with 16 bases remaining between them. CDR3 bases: TGTGCCAGCAGTCCGGACGGACTTTTGGATGGCTACACCTTC. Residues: CASSPDGLLDGYTF.

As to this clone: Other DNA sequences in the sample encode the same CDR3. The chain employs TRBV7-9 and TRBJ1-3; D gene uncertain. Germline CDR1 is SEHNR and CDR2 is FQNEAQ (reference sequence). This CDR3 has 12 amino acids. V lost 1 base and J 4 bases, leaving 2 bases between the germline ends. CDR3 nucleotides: TGTGCCAGCAGCTTAGTCGGAAACACCATATATTTT. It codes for CASSLVGNTIYF.

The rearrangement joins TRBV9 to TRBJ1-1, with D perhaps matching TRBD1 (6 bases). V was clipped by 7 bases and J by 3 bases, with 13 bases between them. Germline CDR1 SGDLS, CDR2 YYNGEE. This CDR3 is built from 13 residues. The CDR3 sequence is CASARGGDTEAFF. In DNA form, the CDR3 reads TGTGCCAGCGCCCGAGGGGGGGACACTGAAGCTTTCTTT.

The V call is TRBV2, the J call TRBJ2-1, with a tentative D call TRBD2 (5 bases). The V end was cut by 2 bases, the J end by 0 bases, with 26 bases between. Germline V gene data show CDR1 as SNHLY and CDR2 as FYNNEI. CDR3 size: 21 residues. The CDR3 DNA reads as TGTGCCAGCAGTGAATCAGGTGGTTCGGGCTCGGCAGCGGACTCCTACAATGAGCAGTTCTTC. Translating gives CASSESGGSGSAADSYNEQFF.

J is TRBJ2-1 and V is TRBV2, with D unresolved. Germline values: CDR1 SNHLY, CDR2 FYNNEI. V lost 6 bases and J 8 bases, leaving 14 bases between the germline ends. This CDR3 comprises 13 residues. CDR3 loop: CASRVLLYDEQFF. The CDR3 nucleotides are TGTGCCAGCAGGGTCCTTTTGTACGATGAGCAGTTCTTC.

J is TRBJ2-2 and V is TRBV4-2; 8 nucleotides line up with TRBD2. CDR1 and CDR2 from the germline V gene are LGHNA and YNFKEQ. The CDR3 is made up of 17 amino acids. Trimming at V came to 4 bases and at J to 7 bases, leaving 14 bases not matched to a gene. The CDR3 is CASSRTAGSGTDGELFF. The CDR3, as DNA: TGTGCCAGCAGCCGGACTGCGGGTAGCGGGACTGACGGGGAGCTGTTTTTT.

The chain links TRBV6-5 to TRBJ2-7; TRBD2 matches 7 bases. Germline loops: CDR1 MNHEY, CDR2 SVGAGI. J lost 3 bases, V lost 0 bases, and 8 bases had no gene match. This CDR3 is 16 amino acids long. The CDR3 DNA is TGTGCCAGCAGTTACTCGAGGGAGCGGGGCGACTACGAGCAGTACTTC. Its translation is CASSYSRERGDYEQYF.

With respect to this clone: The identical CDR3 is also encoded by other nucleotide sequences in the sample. The CDR3 loop is CAWSVVGGEQYF. CDR3 nucleotides: TGTGCCTGGAGTGTAGTTGGCGGCGAGCAGTACTTC. The rearrangement uses TRBV30 and TRBJ2-7; D is undetermined. Germline CDR1 reads GTSNPN; CDR2 reads SVGIG (reference sequence). The CDR3 totals 12 residues. Trimming removed 0 bases from V and 6 bases from J, with 9 bases in between.

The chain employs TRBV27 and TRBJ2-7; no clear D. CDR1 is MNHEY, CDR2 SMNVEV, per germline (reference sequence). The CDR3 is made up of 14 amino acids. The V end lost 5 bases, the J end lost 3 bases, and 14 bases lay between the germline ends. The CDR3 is CASSLRLTNYEQYF. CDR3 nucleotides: TGTGCCAGCAGTCTCCGGCTAACAAACTACGAGCAGTACTTC.

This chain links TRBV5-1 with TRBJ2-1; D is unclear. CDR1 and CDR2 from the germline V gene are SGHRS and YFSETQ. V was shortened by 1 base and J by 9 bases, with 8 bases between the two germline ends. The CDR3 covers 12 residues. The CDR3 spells CASSLSAAEQFF. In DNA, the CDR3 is TGCGCCAGCAGCTTGTCGGCTGCTGAGCAGTTCTTC.

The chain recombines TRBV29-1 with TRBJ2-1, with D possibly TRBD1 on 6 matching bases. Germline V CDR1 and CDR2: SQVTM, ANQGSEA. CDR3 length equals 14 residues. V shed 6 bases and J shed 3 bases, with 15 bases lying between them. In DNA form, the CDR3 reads TGCAGCGTGGGGACAAAGACCTACTACAATGAGCAGTTCTTC. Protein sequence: CSVGTKTYYNEQFF.

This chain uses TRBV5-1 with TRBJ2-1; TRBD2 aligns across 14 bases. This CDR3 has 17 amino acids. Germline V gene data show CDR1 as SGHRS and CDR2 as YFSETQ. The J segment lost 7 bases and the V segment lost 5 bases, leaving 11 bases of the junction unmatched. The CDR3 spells CASSRLAGGRWGNEQFF. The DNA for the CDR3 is TGCGCCAGCAGTCGACTAGCGGGAGGGAGATGGGGTAATGAGCAGTTCTTC.

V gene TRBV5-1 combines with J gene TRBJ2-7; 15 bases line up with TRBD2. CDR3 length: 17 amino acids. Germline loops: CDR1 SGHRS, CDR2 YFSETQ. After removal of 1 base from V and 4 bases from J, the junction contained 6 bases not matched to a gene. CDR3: CASSLPGLAGGRYEQYF. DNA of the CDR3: TGCGCCAGCAGCTTGCCCGGACTAGCGGGAGGGAGGTACGAGCAGTACTTC.